The sequence of this TCR beta chain was determined in a study of T cells after yellow fever vaccination. This CDR3 is built from 12 residues. Trimming pared 4 bases from V and 8 bases from J, leaving 9 bases between. TCRdb passed the 5' RACE reads through MiXCR, listing each CDR3 protein once. Of 550,000 or so distinct CDR3 sequences listed, over 15% are singletons. The sequences come from PBMCs, collected 15 days after the yellow fever booster vaccination. This TCR was recovered from a man aged 25 to 40 who received the YFV17D yellow fever vaccine. The J gene is TRBJ1-5, the V gene TRBV12-3 or TRBV12-4, with D possibly being TRBD1 (5 bases). CDR3 DNA sequence: TGTGCCAGCAGTTCGGGGGGGGAGCCCCAGCATTTT. Translating it yields CASSSGGEPQHF.